The source of this TCR beta chain is a study of human CD4 T cells and Enterobacteriaceae. TCRdb's copy holds only in-frame clones and misses some; the assay was immunoSEQ multiplex PCR. The repertoire holds under 35,000 clones, with roughly 79% as singletons. CDR3 size: 15 residues. Deletions cut 5 bases from V and 8 bases from J, with 22 bases between. Germline values: CDR1 SGHRS, CDR2 YFSETQ. The memory gate held CD4+ cells that were not CD45RA+CCR7+CD95- naive cells, over 95% pure. Sorting first excluded CD8+, CD14+, CD16+, CD56+, CD19+ and CD25-bright cells. This chain links TRBV5-1 with TRBJ1-2, with D perhaps TRBD1 (5 bases). This clonotype was obtained from a human donor in good health. The sample comprised memory CD4+ T cells from blood. CDR3 nucleotides: TGCGCCAGCAGGCCATACCTAGGGGATGGAGGGGGCTACACCTTC. Residues: CASRPYLGDGGGYTF.